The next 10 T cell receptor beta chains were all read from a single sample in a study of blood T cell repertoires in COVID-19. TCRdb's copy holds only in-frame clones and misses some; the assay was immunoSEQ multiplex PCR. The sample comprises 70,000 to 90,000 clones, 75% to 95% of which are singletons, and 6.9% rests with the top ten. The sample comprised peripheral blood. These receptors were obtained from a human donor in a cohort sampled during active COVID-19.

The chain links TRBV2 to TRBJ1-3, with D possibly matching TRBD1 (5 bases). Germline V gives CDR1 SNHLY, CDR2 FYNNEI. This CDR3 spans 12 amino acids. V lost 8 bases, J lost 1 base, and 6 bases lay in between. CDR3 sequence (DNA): TGTGCCAGCGGGGCTTCTGGAAACACCATATATTTT. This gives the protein CASGASGNTIYF.

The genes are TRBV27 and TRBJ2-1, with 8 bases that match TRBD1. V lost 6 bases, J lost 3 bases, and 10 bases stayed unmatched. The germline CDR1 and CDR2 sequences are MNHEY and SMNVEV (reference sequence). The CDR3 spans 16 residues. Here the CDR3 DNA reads TGTGCCAGCAGGGAGACAGGGGCCGCTAGCTACAATGAGCAGTTCTTC. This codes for CASRETGAASYNEQFF.

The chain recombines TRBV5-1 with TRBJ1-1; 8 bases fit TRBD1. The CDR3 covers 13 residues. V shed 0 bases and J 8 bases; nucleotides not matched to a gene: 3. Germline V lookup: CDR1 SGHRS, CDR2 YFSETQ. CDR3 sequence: CASSLGGTGEAFF. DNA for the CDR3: TGCGCCAGCAGCTTGGGGGGGACAGGCGAAGCTTTCTTT.

The CDR3 sequence is CASSLGGADGYTF. CDR3 coding DNA: TGTGCCAGCAGCTTAGGTGGGGCAGATGGCTACACCTTC. The rearrangement links TRBV7-9 to TRBJ1-2; a weak D match, TRBD1 (5 bases). V shed 1 base and J shed 6 bases, with 9 bases lying between them. Per the germline V gene, CDR1 is SEHNR and CDR2 is FQNEAQ (reference sequence). CDR3 length: 13 residues. The full variable domain, completed using reference TRBV7-9 and TRBJ1-2, is DTGVSQNPRHKITKRGQNVTFRCDPISEHNRLYWYRQTLGQGPEFLTYFQNEAQLEKSRLLSDRFSAERPKGSFSTLEIQRTEQGDSAMYLCASSLGGADGYTFGSGTRLTVV.

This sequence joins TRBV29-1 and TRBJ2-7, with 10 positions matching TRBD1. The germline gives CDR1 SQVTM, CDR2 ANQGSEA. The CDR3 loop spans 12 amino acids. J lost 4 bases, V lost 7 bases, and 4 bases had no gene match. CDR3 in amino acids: CSATGGAYEQYF. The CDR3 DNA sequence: TGCAGCGCGACAGGGGGCGCGTACGAGCAGTACTTC.

The CDR3 spells CAPRIWGEDTGELFF. The CDR3 DNA follows: TGTGCCCCCCGCATTTGGGGGGAGGACACCGGGGAGCTGTTTTTT. This chain uses TRBV25-1 with TRBJ2-2; a weak D match, TRBD2 (6 bases). The germline V and J ends were trimmed by 11 bases and 3 bases, with 19 bases remaining between them. This CDR3 has 15 amino acids. Germline loops: CDR1 MGHDK, CDR2 SYGVNS.

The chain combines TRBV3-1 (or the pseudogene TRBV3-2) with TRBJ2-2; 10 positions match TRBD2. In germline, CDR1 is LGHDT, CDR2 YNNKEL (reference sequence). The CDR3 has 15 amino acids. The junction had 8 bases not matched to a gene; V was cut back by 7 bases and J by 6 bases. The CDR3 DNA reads TGTGCCAGCAACCGAGCGGGGGGGCCCGCCGGGGAGCTGTTTTTT. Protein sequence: CASNRAGGPAGELFF.

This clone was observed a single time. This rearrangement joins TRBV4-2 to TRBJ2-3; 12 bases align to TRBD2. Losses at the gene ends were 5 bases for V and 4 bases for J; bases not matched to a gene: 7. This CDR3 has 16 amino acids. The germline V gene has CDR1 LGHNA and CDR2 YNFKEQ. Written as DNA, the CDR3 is TGTGCCAGCAGCTCCCCCCCTAGCGGGGGGGCAGATACGCAGTATTTT. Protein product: CASSSPPSGGADTQYF.

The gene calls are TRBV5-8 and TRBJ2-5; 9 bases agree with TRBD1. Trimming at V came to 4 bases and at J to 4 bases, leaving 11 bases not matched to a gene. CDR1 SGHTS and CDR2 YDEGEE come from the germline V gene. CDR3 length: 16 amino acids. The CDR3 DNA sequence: TGTGCCAGCAGCCACACCTCGGGACAGGGACGAGAGACCCAGTACTTC. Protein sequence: CASSHTSGQGRETQYF. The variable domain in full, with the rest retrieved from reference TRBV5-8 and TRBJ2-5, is EAGVTQSPTHLIKTRGQQATLRCSPISGHTSVYWYQQALGLGLQFLLWYDEGEERNRGNFPPRFSGRQFPNYSSELNVNALELEDSALYLCASSHTSGQGRETQYFGPGTRLLVL.

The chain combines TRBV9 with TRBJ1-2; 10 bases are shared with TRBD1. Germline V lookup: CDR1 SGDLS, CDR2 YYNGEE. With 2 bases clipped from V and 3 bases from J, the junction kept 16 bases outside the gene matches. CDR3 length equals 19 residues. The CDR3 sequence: CASSVSPGQGEFRDYGYTF. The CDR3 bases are TGTGCCAGCAGCGTTTCTCCTGGACAGGGGGAATTTCGGGACTATGGCTACACCTTC. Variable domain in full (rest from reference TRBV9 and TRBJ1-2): DSGVTQTPKHLITATGQRVTLRCSPRSGDLSVYWYQQSLDQGLQFLIQYYNGEERAKGNILERFSAQQFPDLHSELNLSSLELGDSALYFCASSVSPGQGEFRDYGYTFGSGTRLTVV.